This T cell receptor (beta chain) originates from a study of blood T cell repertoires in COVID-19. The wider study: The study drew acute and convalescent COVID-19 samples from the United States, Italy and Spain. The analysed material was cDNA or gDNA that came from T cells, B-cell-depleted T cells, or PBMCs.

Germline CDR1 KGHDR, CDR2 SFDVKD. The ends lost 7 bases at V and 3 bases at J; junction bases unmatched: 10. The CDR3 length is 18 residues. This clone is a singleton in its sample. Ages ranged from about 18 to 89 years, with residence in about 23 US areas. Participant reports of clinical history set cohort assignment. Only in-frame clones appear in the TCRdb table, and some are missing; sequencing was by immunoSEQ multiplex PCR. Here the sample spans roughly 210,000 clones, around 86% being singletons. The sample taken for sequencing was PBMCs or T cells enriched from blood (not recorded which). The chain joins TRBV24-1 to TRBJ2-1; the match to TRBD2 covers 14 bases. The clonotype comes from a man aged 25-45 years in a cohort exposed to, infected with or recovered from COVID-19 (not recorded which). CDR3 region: CATSPGLAGDRYYNEQFF. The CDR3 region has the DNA TGTGCCACCAGCCCGGGACTAGCGGGAGATCGTTACTACAATGAGCAGTTCTTC.